The 9 T cell receptor beta chains given below trace back to one sample, sequenced in a study of CD8 T cells in Susac syndrome. About 0.5 to 1 ug RNA was reverse transcribed with random hexamers. Each CDR3 protein is one row after TCRdb ran MiXCR on the immunoSEQ multiplex PCR reads. The sample carries about 300,000 distinct CDR3 sequences, about 82% recorded once. The sample consisted of CD8+ T cells from PBMCs. The receptors come from a human donor with multiple sclerosis.

The chain has TRBV4-3 and TRBJ2-7; D is uncertain. The V end lost 0 bases, the J end lost 1 base, and 7 bases lay between the germline ends. This CDR3 spans 14 amino acids. Germline values: CDR1 LGHNA, CDR2 YSLEER. For the CDR3, the DNA is TGCGCCAGCAGCCAAGATTCGGCTTCCTACGAGCAGTACTTC. Its protein is CASSQDSASYEQYF.

The V and J genes are TRBV3-1 and TRBJ2-2; tentatively, D is TRBD2 (6 bases). The CDR3 loop spans 17 amino acids. CDR1 LGHDT and CDR2 YNNKEL come from the germline V gene (reference sequence). V was cut by 1 base and J by 6 bases, with 18 bases left in between. The CDR3 protein is CASSQGDEGGRPGELFF. The CDR3, as DNA: TGTGCCAGCAGCCAAGGGGACGAGGGAGGAAGGCCCGGGGAGCTGTTTTTT.

The rearrangement links TRBV29-1 to TRBJ2-2, with 8 nucleotides matching TRBD2. CDR1 is SQVTM, CDR2 ANQGSEA, per germline. V lost 4 bases, J lost 0 bases, and 7 bases stayed unmatched. This CDR3 comprises 16 residues. The CDR3: CSVAPSGPPNTGELFF. The CDR3 bases are TGCAGCGTTGCTCCTAGCGGGCCTCCGAACACCGGGGAGCTGTTTTTT.

This chain connects TRBV4-2 to TRBJ1-3; D not certain. Germline CDR1 reads LGHNA; CDR2 reads YNFKEQ. This CDR3 is 16 amino acids long. The ends were cut back, 0 bases at V and 4 bases at J, with 13 bases in the middle. CDR3 region: CASSQDPEGTGNTIYF. CDR3 coding DNA: TGTGCCAGCAGCCAAGATCCGGAGGGAACGGGAAACACCATATATTTT.

The chain recombines TRBV2 with TRBJ1-5; 12 nucleotides line up with TRBD1. The J segment lost 6 bases and the V segment lost 5 bases, leaving 8 bases of the junction unmatched. The CDR3 runs 16 residues. CDR1 is SNHLY and CDR2 is FYNNEI in the germline V gene. The CDR3 loop is CASSFTGTGGRQPQHF. The CDR3 DNA sequence: TGTGCCAGCAGTTTTACCGGGACAGGGGGCCGTCAGCCCCAGCATTTT.

The chain carries TRBV11-3 and TRBJ2-2, with D possibly being TRBD1 (6 bases). The V gene's germline CDR1 is SGHNT and CDR2 YENEEA. V was clipped by 4 bases and J by 3 bases, with 12 bases between them. This CDR3 has 15 amino acids. CDR3 in DNA: TGTGCCAGCAGCTCTTCCAGGGGTTACACCGGGGAGCTGTTTTTT. Its protein is CASSSSRGYTGELFF.

The V gene is TRBV27, the J gene TRBJ2-1; perhaps TRBD2 as D (6 bases). The germline CDR1 and CDR2 sequences are MNHEY and SMNVEV (reference sequence). The V end lost 2 bases, the J end lost 4 bases, and 12 bases lay between the germline ends. There are 15 residues in the CDR3. The CDR3, as DNA: TGTGCCAGCAGTTTACGGCTAGCGCTGTACAATGAGCAGTTCTTC. Translation gives CASSLRLALYNEQFF.

The chain joins TRBV5-1 to TRBJ2-1; weak D call: TRBD1 (5 bases). The V and J ends lost 2 bases and 7 bases respectively, with 19 bases between them. CDR1 and CDR2 from the germline V gene are SGHRS and YFSETQ. The CDR3 runs to 16 residues. Here the CDR3 DNA reads TGCGCCAGCAGCTTTCCAGGGAATGACATAGGTAATGAGCAGTTCTTC. Translation: CASSFPGNDIGNEQFF.

The rearrangement uses TRBV24-1 and TRBJ2-3, with D unclear. Germline lookup yields CDR1 KGHDR and CDR2 SFDVKD. The CDR3 is made up of 12 amino acids. With 1 base removed from V and 6 bases from J, the gap between germline ends came to 4 bases. The chain's CDR3 is CATSDLADTQYF. The CDR3 DNA reads as TGTGCCACCAGTGATTTAGCGGATACGCAGTATTTT.